The rows below give T cell receptor beta chains drawn from one sample of a study of shared clonotypes between healthy human individuals. Clones were sequenced by immunoSEQ multiplex PCR, and TCRdb holds only the in-frame ones, with some missing. This table has 2,500,000 or so clones, approximately 93% appearing once. Sequenced sample: naive CD4+ T cells from PBMCs. The receptor set was obtained from a man aged 18-30 years in good health. Some clones in this sample may be carry-over from other donors' samples. Both conserved end residues are part of each CDR3. D genes are given only for firm matches. Only some rows state a clone size, as once, few, many or a class for expanded clones.

V: TRBV6-5; D: TRBD1; size: NA; J: TRBJ1-2; CDR3: CASKRTGGGYGYTF; DNA: TGTGCCAGCAAACGAACAGGGGGCGGCTATGGCTACACCTTC
V: TRBV9; D: TRBD2; size: once; J: TRBJ2-7; CDR3: CASSVGASGRLYEQYF; DNA: TGTGCCAGCAGCGTAGGGGCTAGCGGGAGACTCTACGAGCAGTACTTC
V: TRBV28; D: NA; size: few; J: TRBJ1-1; CDR3: CASSLTREAFF; DNA: TGTGCCAGCAGCCTGACCCGCGAAGCTTTCTTT
V: TRBV19; D: NA; size: NA; J: TRBJ1-1; CDR3: CASSISGRDTEAFF; DNA: TGTGCCAGTAGTATAAGTGGACGGGACACTGAAGCTTTCTTT
V: TRBV27; D: TRBD1; size: NA; J: TRBJ2-6; CDR3: CASRDRGLSGANVLTF; DNA: TGTGCCAGCAGGGACAGGGGGCTCTCTGGGGCCAACGTCCTGACTTTC
V: TRBV5-1; D: NA; size: NA; J: TRBJ1-5; CDR3: CASSSAGTIGQPQHF; DNA: TGCGCCAGCAGCTCTGCCGGGACTATCGGCCAGCCCCAGCATTTT
V: TRBV5-3; D: TRBD2; size: NA; J: TRBJ2-5; CDR3: CARSLSREVEETQYF; DNA: TGTGCCAGAAGCTTGTCGCGGGAGGTTGAAGAGACCCAGTACTTC
V: TRBV11-3; D: NA; size: NA; J: TRBJ2-3; CDR3: CASSLEGTATGRDTQYF; DNA: TGTGCCAGCAGCTTGGAGGGGACAGCTACCGGGAGGGATACGCAGTATTTT
V: TRBV7-6; D: TRBD1; size: NA; J: TRBJ1-2; CDR3: CASSFGTGVGYTF; DNA: TGTGCCAGCAGCTTTGGGACAGGGGTAGGCTACACCTTC
V: TRBV9; D: NA; size: NA; J: TRBJ2-6; CDR3: CASSARRPPSGANVLTF; DNA: TGTGCCAGCAGCGCCCGACGACCACCCTCTGGGGCCAACGTCCTGACTTTC
V: TRBV7-9; D: TRBD1; size: NA; J: TRBJ2-1; CDR3: CASSLRGSQGVINEQFF; DNA: TGTGCCAGCAGCTTAAGAGGAAGCCAGGGGGTTATCAATGAGCAGTTCTTC
V: TRBV19; D: TRBD1; size: NA; J: TRBJ2-5; CDR3: CASSMGQGAETQYF; DNA: TGTGCCAGTAGTATGGGACAGGGGGCGGAGACCCAGTACTTC
V: TRBV21-1; D: NA; size: NA; J: TRBJ1-2; CDR3: CASSKVGQQPNYGYTF; DNA: TGTGCCAGCAGCAAAGTAGGGCAGCAGCCTAACTATGGCTACACCTTC
V: TRBV7-3; D: NA; size: NA; J: TRBJ2-3; CDR3: CASSFRGTDTQYF; DNA: TGTGCCAGCAGCTTTAGGGGGACAGATACGCAGTATTTT
V: TRBV19; D: TRBD2; size: NA; J: TRBJ2-4; CDR3: CASSTPPASGRAGDIQYF; DNA: TGTGCCAGTAGTACCCCGCCAGCTAGCGGGAGGGCCGGAGACATTCAGTACTTC
V: TRBV28; D: NA; size: NA; J: TRBJ2-6; CDR3: CASGSGANVLTF; DNA: TGTGCCAGCGGAAGCGGGGCCAACGTCCTGACTTTC
V: TRBV18; D: NA; size: once; J: TRBJ1-5; CDR3: CASSPQQDQPQHF; DNA: TGTGCCAGCTCACCACAACAGGATCAGCCCCAGCATTTT
V: TRBV6-1; D: NA; size: NA; J: TRBJ2-6; CDR3: CASSGVSGANVLTF; DNA: TGTGCCAGCAGTGGCGTTTCCGGGGCCAACGTCCTGACTTTC
V: TRBV11-2; D: TRBD2; size: NA; J: TRBJ2-1; CDR3: CASSLGAGAQFF; DNA: TGTGCCAGCAGCTTAGGGGCGGGAGCCCAGTTCTTC
V: TRBV4-1; D: TRBD2; size: NA; J: TRBJ2-1; CDR3: CASSQEPERTRTYNEQFF; DNA: TGCGCCAGCAGCCAAGAACCCGAAAGGACTAGGACCTACAATGAGCAGTTCTTC
V: TRBV2; D: NA; size: NA; J: TRBJ2-7; CDR3: CASSLEDTTYEQYF; DNA: TGTGCCAGCAGTCTTGAGGACACAACCTACGAGCAGTACTTC
V: TRBV7-3; D: NA; size: once; J: TRBJ2-1; CDR3: CASSLTTEQFF; DNA: TGTGCCAGCAGCTTAACGACTGAGCAGTTCTTC